This is a list of T cell receptor beta chains from one sample in a study of regulatory T cells in long-lasting Graves disease. MiXCR, applied by TCRdb to the multiplex PCR reads, yields one record per CDR3 protein. Among about 420,000 distinct CDR3 sequences listed, approximately 16% were seen once. These data are also associated with another study on T cells in Graves' hyperthyroidism and ophthalmopathy.

The specimen comprised peripheral blood mononuclear cells (PBMCs), sampled at new diagnosis, from a patient treated with antithyroid drugs. The receptors were gathered from a woman between 18 and 29 years old with Graves disease. CDR3s include the opening cysteine and the closing phenylalanine or tryptophan.

TRBV7-2,TRBJ2-5,CASSATGGEGTQYF
TRBV2,TRBJ2-5,CASSETGTGRQETQYF
TRBV28,TRBJ1-1,CASSFRQGRSEAFF
TRBV5-8,TRBJ1-2,CASSLRSYGYTF
TRBV7-2,TRBJ2-5,CASSLATGWGTQYF
TRBV12-3/TRBV12-4,TRBJ2-7,CASSLALAGGDEQYF
TRBV29-1,TRBJ2-1,CSVGTGRVDEQFF
TRBV20-1,TRBJ1-5,CSARDRAHSNQPQHF
TRBV28,TRBJ2-6,CASSGQGISGANVLTF
TRBV7-9,TRBJ2-3,CASSLKGSTDTQYF
TRBV9,TRBJ2-3,CASSAGGRGDTQYF
TRBV20-1,TRBJ2-7,CSARDPGLDDYEQYF
TRBV5-1,TRBJ2-1,CASRPTGESYNEQFF
TRBV6-2/TRBV6-3,TRBJ2-5,CASSPGGRGETQYF
TRBV11-2,TRBJ2-5,CASSSDLVMRETQYF
TRBV29-1,TRBJ2-4,CSVVGTRGRAGNIQYF
TRBV5-5,TRBJ2-2,CASEASQMYTGELFF
TRBV7-8,TRBJ1-1,CASSPHRPGTVLNTEAFF
TRBV10-3,TRBJ1-1,CAISDPSAKWVNTEAFF
TRBV11-2,TRBJ2-1,CASSFQGEEQFF
TRBV10-3,TRBJ1-1,CAIRDDSPEAFF
TRBV20-1,TRBJ2-1,CSARDIVGSDEQFF
TRBV6-2/TRBV6-3,TRBJ2-3,CASSYSGARSADTQYF
TRBV12-3/TRBV12-4,TRBJ1-2,CASSPLGQGEGGYTF
TRBV7-2,TRBJ2-7,CASSLSRTYEQYF
TRBV19,TRBJ1-1,CASSEMNTEAFF
TRBV20-1,TRBJ2-7,CSAKREVGEQYF
TRBV12-3/TRBV12-4,TRBJ2-3,CASSSGTSGRVDTQYF
TRBV6-2/TRBV6-3,TRBJ2-1,CASSQGGGRDEQFF
TRBV2,TRBJ2-7,CASSSDGTYEQYF
TRBV7-2,TRBJ2-5,CASSKAGWGETRYF
TRBV3-1,TRBJ2-5,CASSTNAGGISQTQYF
TRBV20-1,TRBJ2-7,CSASGNSYEQYF
TRBV11-2,TRBJ2-2,CASSQRENTGELFF
TRBV20-1,TRBJ2-3,CSARGARTTDTQYF
TRBV7-8,TRBJ2-1,CASSHLGGTTLSNEQFF
TRBV5-1,TRBJ2-7,CASSPGTSGKGEQYF
TRBV28,TRBJ2-7,CASNKHRLDYYEQYF
TRBV2,TRBJ1-1,CASSDFRDTEAFF
TRBV3-2,TRBJ2-3,CASSQGVATQYF
TRBV20-1,TRBJ2-1,CSARDEIGYNEQFF
TRBV7-3,TRBJ1-3,CASSLTGASGNTIYF
TRBV29-1,TRBJ2-3,CSFGPHTDTQYF
TRBV18,TRBJ2-7,CASSPLEGSHEQYF
TRBV4-1,TRBJ2-3,CASSQVQGTDTDTQYF
TRBV12-3/TRBV12-4,TRBJ1-5,CASSIQAGNQPQHF
TRBV19,TRBJ1-1,CASSPRMGQGSTEAFF
TRBV5-1,TRBJ2-2,CASSWTGPDTGELFF
TRBV18,TRBJ1-2,CASSPPDRIHYGYTF